The clone carrying this T cell receptor beta chain was seen at least ten times. Its antigen is unidentified. This record belongs to a study of human T cells and chemical hapten exposure. V trimming: 6 bases; J trimming: 0 bases; junction bases outside the gene matches: 4. In germline, CDR1 is SNHLY, CDR2 FYNNEI. The CDR3 covers 15 residues. Study results and caveats: It was expanded TCRs that formed significantly more large CDR3 similarity clusters than controls did. Patch test score rose with PT1 expanded TCR count, significant at thresholds 8, 16 and 32, not 4.

For the library, individual cDNA molecules each received unique molecular identifiers. MiXCR, applied by TCRdb to the RACE reads, yields one record per CDR3 protein. The sample gives about 360,000 distinct CDR3 sequences, about 7% of which show up once; 8% to 9% is in the top ten. Time point meaning: patch test 1, 2 weeks after DPC sensitization. Treatment: therapeutic diphenylcyclopropenone sensitization with weekly scalp DPC. Every donor had alopecia and was 18 to 70 years old; all were suitable for DPC. The sequence was collected from a woman aged 18 to 35 with alopecia areata. Some clones in this sample may be carry-over from other donors' samples. This sample comprised whole blood, obtained in connection with sensitization to the hapten diphenylcyclopropenone (DPC). This chain links TRBV2 with TRBJ2-5, with 10 nucleotides matching TRBD1. CDR3 loop: CASRKGQGNQETQYF. CDR3 in DNA: TGTGCCAGCAGGAAGGGACAGGGGAACCAAGAGACCCAGTACTTC.